This TCR beta chain was identified during a study of cytomegalovirus exposure and HLA in healthy donors. Study findings and constraints: Among the CMV-associated chains, three were confirmed in vitro as specific for CMV antigens. Some TCR beta chains (around 180 of them) were listed as cytomegalovirus-associated. Subsequent analysis revealed that first-cohort TCR clusters tended to co-occur in the approximately 120 validation repertoires.

Among the roughly 120 subjects of the validation cohort, separate from the roughly 670-subject first cohort, were the donors. The repertoire was sequenced with immunoSEQ multiplex PCR; TCRdb's copy has only in-frame clones and lacks some. This repertoire shows about 270,000 clones, 80% to 90% found once; its top ten account for 1%. A remark on this clone: Its target is unknown.

The ends were cut back, 3 bases at V and 3 bases at J, with 11 bases in the middle. This CDR3 has 14 residues. CDR1 MDHEN and CDR2 SYDVKM come from the germline V gene. The sample taken for sequencing was PBMCs. The receptor was derived from a woman between 18 and 29 years old in good health and CMV-seronegative. V gene TRBV28 combines with J gene TRBJ1-2; D may be TRBD1 (6 bases). In DNA form, the CDR3 reads TGTGCCAGCAGTTTGTTACAGGGAGACTATGGCTACACCTTC. Translated, it gives CASSLLQGDYGYTF.